This T cell receptor beta chain was recorded in a study of vaccination and CD4 T cells after COVID-19. Turning to the study itself: Control cultures, each given a CEFX pool, an HIV-1 Nef pool, or no peptide, were included. Study-wide findings and caveats: Reactive clone data from convalescent patients indicated a median of about 88% appearing only post-vaccination.

CDR3 size: 14 residues. CDR1 is DFQATT, CDR2 SNEGSKA, per germline (reference sequence). With the Oncomine TCR Beta short-read assay, DNA from cultured CD4+ T cells was sequenced. TCRdb independently ran MiXCR on the PCR reads; one entry per CDR3 protein. The data contain around 6,000 distinct CDR3 sequences, approximately 47% of them seen just once; the ten biggest clones take up roughly two fifths. Treatment denoted: approximately 9-day PBMC culture with coronavirus spike peptide pools or control peptides (ViraFEST assay). Pre-COVID-19 pandemic sampling (2011-2018) yielded the unexposed donor's CD4+ T cells. ViraFEST relied on peptide pools to expand antigen-specific T cells; the TCRs were sequenced afterward. As concerns this clonotype: The antigen is undetermined.

Sequencing was performed on CD4+ T cells from blood, cultured in vitro. This TCR came from a human donor in good health. The chain is built from TRBV20-1 and TRBJ2-7, with D perhaps TRBD1 or TRBD2 (5 bases each). The J call is uncertain, as TRBJ2-5 better fits the DNA end. CDR3 residues: CSALPGTQQETQYF. The CDR3 DNA sequence: TGCAGTGCCCTCCCCGGGACCCAACAAGAGACCCAGTACTTC.